This T cell receptor beta chain is drawn from a study of tumor-infiltrating lymphocytes in primary liver carcinoma. General study findings and limits: Whereas tumor region pairs overlapped more, tumor-adjacent and tumor-blood pairs overlapped less. Tumor samples exhibited a significantly greater top-250-clone fraction than blood samples (p = 0.039). CD4+ and CD8+ repertoires could not be compared in these unsorted bulk samples.

A remark on this clonotype: Its matching antigen is unknown. A much larger clone lies a single base off, so this may be a read error.

Production of TCR beta cDNA used 500 ng total RNA together with a constant-region primer. The TCR beta library was amplified through three nested multiplex PCR rounds in a modified ARM-PCR procedure. TRBV1-TRBV30 forward and Cbeta reverse primers drove the first two roughly 11-cycle rounds. From the multiplex PCR reads, TCRdb called clonotypes with MiXCR, one entry per CDR3 protein. The repertoire includes about 180,000 distinct CDR3 sequences, approximately 60% of them detected once, and less than 75% sits in the top ten. The CDR3 sequence is 11 residues long. Alongside blood RNA obtained from unsorted whole blood, germline DNA was also extracted.

Sequencing used peripheral blood. The receptor was isolated from a man aged 35-49 years with primary liver carcinoma and hepatitis B virus infection. This chain links TRBV12-3 or TRBV12-4 with TRBJ2-5; weak D call: TRBD2 (5 bases). CDR3 residues: CTSSLAETQYF. The CDR3 DNA sequence: TGTACCAGCAGTTTAGCGGAGACCCAGTACTTC.